The rows below give T cell receptor beta chains drawn from one sample of a study of blood T cell repertoires in COVID-19. The assay was immunoSEQ multiplex PCR, and TCRdb's table has in-frame clones only and misses some. Of a few hundred thousand clones detected, around 87% appear once; the ten largest clones hold roughly 10%. The sequenced sample was peripheral blood. Every receptor here comes from a woman in her twenties or thirties with COVID-19, enrolled during active disease. CDR3s include the opening cysteine and the closing phenylalanine or tryptophan.

TRBV10-3	CAISDGTPYSNQPQHF
TRBV5-1	CASSPIRNSPLHF
TRBV15	CATSRVRMGTQYF
TRBV7-3	CASSSKPPGENEQFF
TRBV6-5	CASRHRDRQETQYF
TRBV27	CASSRLAGEIYEQYF
TRBV5-1	CASSLPDTVYGYTF
TRBV7-2	CASSTRQGAGYTF
TRBV9	CASSSGTRTGELFF
TRBV27	CASSSQWGANVLTF
TRBV5-1	CASSPGGHLGEGEAFF
TRBV6-5	CASSPPGLARDTQYF
TRBV30	CAWSGNRDTSYNSPLHF
TRBV7-2	CASSFGARSTDTQYF
TRBV10-2	CASGEVGTEQYF